These 14 T cell receptor beta chains were all obtained from the same sample, sequenced in a study of early stage breast cancer tumors (dated by TCRdb to about 2017). Library preparation was by the immunoSEQ multiplex PCR assay. TCRdb stores this immuneACCESS table with in-frame sequences only. Part of the clones is absent; in the studies checked, under half of the shortfall reflects unresolved V genes, and no reason is known for the rest. In all, the sample holds tens of thousands of clones, and about nine tenths of those were seen once. The ten largest make up more than 4% of the sample. The source material was blood. The receptors were sampled from a person aged 70 to 85 with breast cancer.

This chain connects TRBV10-2 to TRBJ2-3; 8 nucleotides agree with TRBD2. Germline V gene data show CDR1 as WSHSY and CDR2 as SAAADI. The trim removed 4 bases at V and 8 bases at J, leaving 5 bases unmatched. This CDR3 contains 13 residues. CDR3 loop: CASSAGGPGTQYF. Here the CDR3 DNA reads TGCGCCAGCAGTGCGGGGGGGCCAGGTACGCAGTATTTT.

V gene TRBV5-3 combines with J gene TRBJ1-2; TRBD1 agrees at 8 bases. TRBV5-3 is filed as an ORF, its function uncertain. This CDR3 spans 17 amino acids. With V trimmed by 3 bases and J by 8 bases, 18 bases remained unmatched. The CDR3 nucleotides are TGTGCCAGAAGCTCCGGACAGGGAAGGTCTCACATTAGAGGCTACACCTTC. It specifies CARSSGQGRSHIRGYTF.

This clone has a handful of counts. The genes are TRBV10-3 and TRBJ2-7; D not resolved. The V end lost 6 bases, the J end lost 5 bases, and 17 bases lay between the germline ends. The V gene's germline CDR1 is ENHRY and CDR2 SYGVKD. The CDR3 runs to 14 residues. This CDR3 is CAISPSAYIDEQYF. CDR3 nucleotides: TGTGCCATCAGCCCCTCAGCGTATATCGACGAGCAGTACTTC.

This clone was observed a handful of times. This rearrangement joins TRBV6-5 to TRBJ2-1, with no clear D. The CDR3 has 11 residues. The germline V gene encodes CDR1 MNHEY and CDR2 SVGAGI. The V and J ends lost 6 bases and 10 bases respectively, with 10 bases between them. CDR3 residues: CASRDRSEQFF. The CDR3 coding sequence is TGTGCCAGCAGAGACCGGAGCGAGCAGTTCTTC.

The chain joins TRBV5-1 to TRBJ1-6; 10 bases line up with TRBD1. Unmatched junction bases numbered 5, after V lost 0 bases and J lost 8 bases. CDR3 size: 16 residues. CDR1 is SGHRS, CDR2 YFSETQ, per germline. CDR3 bases: TGCGCCAGCAGCTTGGCTGTTGGACAGGGGGATTCACCCCTCCACTTT. Its protein product is CASSLAVGQGDSPLHF. The full variable domain, in which reference TRBV5-1 and TRBJ1-6 provide the parts outside the CDR3, is KAGVTQTPRYLIKTRGQQVTLSCSPISGHRSVSWYQQTPGQGLQFLFEYFSETQRNKGNFPGRFSGRQFSNSRSEMNVSTLELGDSALYLCASSLAVGQGDSPLHFGNGTRLTVT.

The chain employs TRBV7-9 and TRBJ1-6, with 8 positions matching TRBD1. The germline CDR1 and CDR2 sequences are SEHNR and FQNEAQ (reference sequence). Unmatched junction bases numbered 4, after V lost 4 bases and J lost 5 bases. This CDR3 spans 15 amino acids. The CDR3 spells CASSSDRVHNSPLHF. The CDR3 nucleotides read TGTGCCAGCAGCTCGGACAGGGTTCATAATTCACCCCTCCACTTT.

The V and J genes are TRBV7-8 and TRBJ2-1; 10 bases are a match to TRBD2. Trimming at V came to 0 bases and at J to 4 bases, leaving 6 bases not matched to a gene. This CDR3 is built from 17 residues. Per the germline V gene, CDR1 is SGHVS and CDR2 is FQNEAQ. Written as DNA, the CDR3 is TGTGCCAGCAGCTTAGCAGCGGGGGGGCAAGGATACAATGAGCAGTTCTTC. Its protein is CASSLAAGGQGYNEQFF.

This sequence joins TRBV7-8 and TRBJ2-1; TRBD1 is a possible D gene (6 bases). The CDR3 sequence is 17 residues long. Looked up from germline, CDR1 is SGHVS and CDR2 is FQNEAQ. V was clipped by 5 bases and J by 1 base, with 18 bases between them. For the CDR3, the DNA is TGTGCCAGCAGCGAAAACAAGGACAGCCTATCCTACAATGAGCAGTTCTTC. This translates into CASSENKDSLSYNEQFF.

The J gene is TRBJ2-7, the V gene TRBV6-5; perhaps TRBD1 as D (5 bases). The CDR3 runs to 13 residues. Per the germline V gene, CDR1 is MNHEY and CDR2 is SVGAGI. V lost 7 bases and J 2 bases, leaving 12 bases between the germline ends. The CDR3 reads CASKGQGTYEQYF. CDR3 coding DNA: TGTGCCAGCAAAGGTCAGGGAACCTACGAGCAGTACTTC.

The sample holds a few counts of this clone. The chain carries TRBV14 and TRBJ1-2, with 7 bases identical to TRBD1. The trim removed 4 bases at V and 7 bases at J, leaving 12 bases unmatched. The V gene's germline CDR1 is SGHDN and CDR2 FVKESK. The CDR3 is 15 residues long. The CDR3 is CASSLRTGVQAGYTF. DNA for the CDR3: TGTGCCAGCAGCCTGAGAACAGGGGTTCAAGCTGGCTACACCTTC.

CDR3 DNA sequence: TGTGCCAGCAGTGAAGCAAGGGCAGGGGAGGGTCAGCCCCAGCATTTT. Encoded protein: CASSEARAGEGQPQHF. The chain links TRBV2 to TRBJ1-5, with a weak D call TRBD1 (6 bases). The germline gives CDR1 SNHLY, CDR2 FYNNEI. The CDR3 contains 16 residues. Trimming pared 0 bases from V and 6 bases from J, leaving 15 bases between. Full variable domain (missing parts from reference TRBV2 and TRBJ1-5): EPEVTQTPSHQVTQMGQEVILRCVPISNHLYFYWYRQILGQKVEFLVSFYNNEISEKSEIFDDQFSVERPDGSNFTLKIRSTKLEDSAMYFCASSEARAGEGQPQHFGDGTRLSIL.

The chain is built from TRBV6-5 and TRBJ1-6; no clear D. The CDR3 totals 13 residues. Trimming removed 4 bases from V and 5 bases from J, with 6 bases in between. Germline values: CDR1 MNHEY, CDR2 SVGAGI. The CDR3 is CASSSQDNSPLHF. CDR3 in DNA: TGTGCCAGCAGTTCCCAGGATAATTCACCCCTCCACTTT.

The chain carries TRBV2 and TRBJ2-3, with 12 bases aligning to TRBD2. CDR1 is SNHLY, CDR2 FYNNEI, per germline. V gave up 9 bases and J gave up 4 bases; unmatched junction bases: 5. This CDR3 spans 14 amino acids. The CDR3 sequence is CARSTSGSPDTQYF. The CDR3 DNA follows: TGTGCCAGATCGACTAGCGGGAGCCCAGATACGCAGTATTTT. Based on the CDR3 plus reference TRBV2 and TRBJ2-3, the full variable domain is EPEVTQTPSHQVTQMGQEVILRCVPISNHLYFYWYRQILGQKVEFLVSFYNNEISEKSEIFDDQFSVERPDGSNFTLKIRSTKLEDSAMYFCARSTSGSPDTQYFGPGTRLTVL.

This sequence joins TRBV2 and TRBJ1-3; D possibly corresponds to TRBD1 (5 bases). With 9 bases removed from V and 4 bases from J, the gap between germline ends came to 16 bases. The CDR3 totals 14 residues. Per germline, CDR1 SNHLY and CDR2 FYNNEI. The CDR3 DNA sequence: TGTGCCAGTCTAGCTAGGGGAGGAGGAAACACCATATATTTT. Residues: CASLARGGGNTIYF.